The 9 T cell receptor beta chains listed next were all sequenced from one sample in a study of T cell changes during pregnancy in multiple sclerosis. The data were produced by immunoSEQ multiplex PCR, yet TCRdb's version contains in-frame clones alone and is incomplete. There are 35,000 or so clones in the sample; roughly nine tenths occur only once, and 0.6% to 0.9% lies in the top ten. Sequencing used CD4+ T cells from peripheral blood mononuclear cells, obtained after pregnancy. These receptors were taken from a female donor in good health, enrolled as a control in a pregnancy study.

The CDR3 bases are TGTGCCAGCAGTTTCGCCGGGACAGGCTCCTACGAGCAGTACTTC. Translated: CASSFAGTGSYEQYF. The chain joins TRBV28 to TRBJ2-7, with 8 bases that match TRBD1. V was clipped by 3 bases and J by 0 bases; unmatched bases: 4. The CDR3 runs 15 residues. Per the germline V gene, CDR1 is MDHEN and CDR2 is SYDVKM. The full variable domain, rest sourced from reference TRBV28 and TRBJ2-7, is DVKVTQSSRYLVKRTGEKVFLECVQDMDHENMFWYRQDPGLGLRLIYFSYDVKMKEKGDIPEGYSVSREKKERFSLILESASTNQTSMYLCASSFAGTGSYEQYFGPGTRLTVT.

Here the CDR3 DNA reads TGTGCCAGCAGGGGGGACAGCTGGGGCACTGAAGCTTTCTTT. Its protein is CASRGDSWGTEAFF. The chain links TRBV6-1 to TRBJ1-1; 7 nucleotides agree with TRBD1. The CDR3 totals 14 residues. Germline CDR1 is MNHNS and CDR2 is SASEGT. The J segment lost 4 bases and the V segment lost 6 bases, leaving 8 bases of the junction unmatched.

This chain links TRBV6-4 with TRBJ2-1, with 9 bases fitting TRBD2. J gave up 1 base and V 8 bases, and 12 bases lay outside the gene matches. CDR3 length equals 17 residues. Germline CDR1 is MRHNA and CDR2 is SNTAGT. The CDR3 sequence: CASAPGLARGSYNEQFF. DNA of the CDR3: TGTGCCAGCGCCCCGGGACTAGCAAGGGGGTCCTACAATGAGCAGTTCTTC.

The chain couples TRBV11-3 to TRBJ2-1, with D possibly matching TRBD2 (6 bases). Germline assignment: CDR1 SGHNT and CDR2 YENEEA. CDR3 length: 16 residues. V gave up 5 bases and J gave up 0 bases, with 14 bases separating them. The CDR3: CASSPEGGSSYNEQFF. The CDR3 DNA reads TGTGCCAGCAGCCCCGAGGGAGGCAGCTCCTACAATGAGCAGTTCTTC.

J is TRBJ2-1 and V is TRBV10-3; 11 bases fit TRBD2. V shed 6 bases and J 8 bases; nucleotides not matched to a gene: 9. This CDR3 has 15 amino acids. Germline V lookup: CDR1 ENHRY, CDR2 SYGVKD. The CDR3 loop is CAISQLAGAPHEQFF. Here the CDR3 DNA reads TGTGCCATCAGCCAACTAGCGGGAGCTCCCCATGAGCAGTTCTTC.

The DNA for the CDR3 is TGTGCCAGCAGTGGACTAGCGGGAGGGCCAGATACGCAGTATTTT. The encoded protein is CASSGLAGGPDTQYF. The chain has TRBV6-1 and TRBJ2-3, with 14 bases fitting TRBD2. This CDR3 is 15 amino acids long. Unmatched junction bases numbered 1, after V lost 4 bases and J lost 4 bases. Germline lookup yields CDR1 MNHNS and CDR2 SASEGT.

The rearrangement uses TRBV27 and TRBJ2-2, with TRBD2 as a possible D gene (5 bases). V lost 3 bases and J 8 bases, leaving 10 bases between the germline ends. Germline CDR1 is MNHEY and CDR2 is SMNVEV (reference sequence). The CDR3 contains 13 residues. The CDR3 is CASSLVSGGELFF. The CDR3 DNA is TGTGCCAGCAGTTTGGTCAGCGGTGGGGAGCTGTTTTTT.

V gene TRBV5-4 combines with J gene TRBJ2-5, with D possibly TRBD2 on 6 matching bases. The germline gives CDR1 SGHNT, CDR2 YYREEE (reference sequence). This CDR3 spans 14 amino acids. V gave up 0 bases and J gave up 5 bases, with 11 bases separating them. CDR3 nucleotides: TGTGCCAGCAGCTTGGATTTGGGGAGGGAGACCCAGTACTTC. Translated: CASSLDLGRETQYF.

V is TRBV5-1 and J is TRBJ2-7; weak D call: TRBD2 (6 bases). Trimming stripped 4 bases from V and 7 bases from J, with 24 bases between. There are 16 residues in the CDR3. The germline gives CDR1 SGHRS, CDR2 YFSETQ. CDR3 sequence (DNA): TGCGCCAGCAGCCGAGGGGTAGCGGCAGAAACTGCGGAGCAGTACTTC. Protein sequence: CASSRGVAAETAEQYF.